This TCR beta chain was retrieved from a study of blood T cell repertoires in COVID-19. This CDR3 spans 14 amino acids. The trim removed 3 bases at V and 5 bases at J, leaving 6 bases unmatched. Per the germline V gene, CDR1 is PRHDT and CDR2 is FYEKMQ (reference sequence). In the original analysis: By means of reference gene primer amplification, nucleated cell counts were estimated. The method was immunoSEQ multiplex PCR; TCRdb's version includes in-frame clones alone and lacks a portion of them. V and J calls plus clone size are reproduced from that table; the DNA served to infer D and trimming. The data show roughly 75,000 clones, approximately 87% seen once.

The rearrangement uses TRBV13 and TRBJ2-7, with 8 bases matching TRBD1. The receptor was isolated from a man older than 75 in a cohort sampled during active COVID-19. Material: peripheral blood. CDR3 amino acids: CASSFGQGEDEQYF. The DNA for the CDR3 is TGTGCCAGCAGCTTCGGACAGGGAGAGGACGAGCAGTACTTC. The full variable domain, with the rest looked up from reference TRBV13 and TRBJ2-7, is AAGVIQSPRHLIKEKRETATLKCYPIPRHDTVYWYQQGPGQDPQFLISFYEKMQSDKGSIPDRFSAQQFSDYHSELNMSSLELGDSALYFCASSFGQGEDEQYFGPGTRLTVT.